This T cell receptor (beta chain) was retrieved from a study of blood T cell repertoires in COVID-19. Overall study: Acute and convalescent COVID-19 samples came from the United States, Italy and Spain.

Germline V gene data show CDR1 as MNHEY and CDR2 as SMNVEV (reference sequence). The V end lost 3 bases, the J end lost 15 bases, and 21 bases lay between the germline ends. CDR3 length: 14 residues. Under the authors' procedure: How many nucleated cells were present was estimated from reference gene primer amplification. Profiled with immunoSEQ multiplex PCR; TCRdb holds only in-frame clones, not every one. V and J calls and clone size come straight from that table; D and trimming were deduced from the DNA. The sample holds 200,000 to 300,000 clones, more than 75% seen once. This rearrangement joins TRBV27 to TRBJ2-1; no definite D call. The receptor was derived from a woman aged 45-59 years with acute or convalescent COVID-19. The sample comprised peripheral blood. CDR3 in DNA: TGTGCCAGCAGTTTTATGACAAGCAAGTTACTTGTGTTCTTC. Amino acid sequence: CASSFMTSKLLVFF.